Each of the 29 T cell receptor beta chains below was sequenced from the same sample in a study of regulatory T cells in long-lasting Graves disease. Time point given: newly diagnosed GD, antithyroid drugs for less than 3 months. The TCR library was made from RNA extracted from PBMCs. Through Arm-PCR of CDR3 regions and iRepertoire HTBI primers, TCR beta libraries were built. TCRdb re-called the multiplex PCR reads through MiXCR, storing one row per CDR3 protein. Of 300,000 to 400,000 distinct CDR3 sequences in the sample, 15% to 20% are singletons; the top ten hold 30%. The same specimen was also included in a second study, on T cells in Graves' hyperthyroidism and ophthalmopathy.

The sequencing used peripheral blood mononuclear cells (PBMCs), collected at new diagnosis, from a patient treated with antithyroid drugs. These receptors originate from a man aged 40-49 years with Graves disease.

The sample holds a few counts of this clonotype. This may come from a read error, since a much larger clone is one base off. The rearrangement uses TRBV2 and TRBJ1-5; D unclear. V gave up 8 bases and J gave up 6 bases, with 20 bases separating them. Germline-derived CDR1 and CDR2 are SNHLY and FYNNEI. The length of the CDR3 is 15 residues. CDR3 in DNA: TGTGCCAGCCTCCTAAAGGAGGGATGGAGTCAGCCCCAGCATTTT. Encoded protein: CASLLKEGWSQPQHF. Based on the CDR3 plus reference TRBV2 and TRBJ1-5, the full variable domain is EPEVTQTPSHQVTQMGQEVILRCVPISNHLYFYWYRQILGQKVEFLVSFYNNEISEKSEIFDDQFSVERPDGSNFTLKIRSTKLEDSAMYFCASLLKEGWSQPQHFGDGTRLSIL.

This clonotype was counted at least ten times. The chain carries TRBV10-3 and TRBJ2-1, with 7 positions matching TRBD1. The CDR3 totals 14 residues. Looked up from germline, CDR1 is ENHRY and CDR2 is SYGVKD. V gave up 0 bases and J gave up 6 bases; unmatched junction bases: 2. The CDR3 region has the DNA TGTGCCATCAGTGAGTCGACAGGGATCAATGAGCAGTTCTTC. This encodes CAISESTGINEQFF.

This clonotype was recorded a few times. This chain joins TRBV7-9 and TRBJ2-6; a possible D gene is TRBD1 (5 bases). With 6 bases removed from V and 0 bases from J, the gap between germline ends came to 24 bases. The length of the CDR3 is 20 residues. Germline V gene data show CDR1 as SEHNR and CDR2 as FQNEAQ (reference sequence). CDR3 protein: CASSRPKGSHLNSGANVLTF. CDR3 DNA sequence: TGTGCCAGCAGTCGCCCCAAGGGGTCTCACCTTAACTCTGGGGCCAACGTCCTGACTTTC.

This clonotype was observed at least ten times. The chain links TRBV7-2 to TRBJ1-1; TRBD1 aligns across 8 bases. The CDR3 covers 12 residues. The J segment lost 7 bases and the V segment lost 4 bases, leaving 2 bases of the junction unmatched. The germline CDR1 and CDR2 sequences are SGHTA and FQGNSA. The CDR3 DNA follows: TGTGCCAGCAGCTGGGACAGGAATGAAGCTTTCTTT. Translated: CASSWDRNEAFF.

This clonotype was observed many times. The chain links TRBV5-1 to TRBJ2-3; D might be TRBD2 (5 bases). V dropped 4 bases and J dropped 5 bases, with 11 bases sitting between them. The CDR3 sequence is 13 residues long. CDR1 and CDR2 (germline): SGHRS, YFSETQ. The CDR3 nucleotides are TGCGCCAGCAGCGGGATCCGGGGAGATACGCAGTATTTT. This translates into CASSGIRGDTQYF.

The rearrangement links TRBV29-1 to TRBJ2-1; perhaps TRBD2 as D (6 bases). The V gene lost 8 bases and the J gene lost 1 base, with 12 bases spanning the gap. Germline-derived CDR1 and CDR2 are SQVTM and ANQGSEA. The CDR3 extends over 13 amino acids. The CDR3 loop is CSLYGLSYNEQFF. As DNA, the CDR3 is TGCAGCTTATACGGACTATCCTACAATGAGCAGTTCTTC.

This sequence joins TRBV7-9 and TRBJ1-1, with D unresolved. CDR1 is SEHNR and CDR2 is FQNEAQ in the germline V gene (reference sequence). V was pared by 5 bases and J by 7 bases, with 20 bases between. The CDR3 runs to 15 residues. The DNA of the CDR3 is TGTGCCAGCAGCGGGAGGAGGAGGGCTGGCGATGAAGCTTTCTTT. Translating gives CASSGRRRAGDEAFF.

This clonotype was seen many times. V is TRBV7-9 and J is TRBJ2-1; 9 nucleotides match TRBD2. From germline, CDR1 is SEHNR and CDR2 FQNEAQ (reference sequence). V lost 5 bases and J lost 6; bases outside the gene matches: 5. This CDR3 region has 14 residues. In nucleotides, the CDR3 is TGTGCCAGCAGCAGGGCGGGGGGGCGCAATGAGCAGTTCTTC. Encoded protein: CASSRAGGRNEQFF.

CDR3 residues: CASSSGQSGNTIYF. In DNA form, the CDR3 reads TGTGCCAGCAGCTCCGGCCAGTCGGGAAACACCATATATTTT. The V call is TRBV7-3, the J call TRBJ1-3; no firm D call. The CDR3 is 14 residues long. Germline CDR1 and CDR2: SGHTA and FQGTGA. The germline V and J ends were trimmed by 4 bases and 4 bases, with 11 bases remaining between them.

This chain connects TRBV7-9 to TRBJ1-4; no clear D. Trimming cost V 4 bases and J 6 bases, with 12 bases left between them. Germline lookup yields CDR1 SEHNR and CDR2 FQNEAQ (reference sequence). The CDR3 length is 14 residues. CDR3 in DNA: TGTGCCAGCAGCTCAAGGCAGGATGATGAAAAACTGTTTTTT. Amino acids: CASSSRQDDEKLFF.

This clonotype was found a few times. The V gene is TRBV20-1, the J gene TRBJ2-3; 9 bases map to TRBD2. After removal of 3 bases from V and 2 bases from J, the junction contained 6 bases not matched to a gene. The CDR3 is made up of 15 amino acids. Germline V CDR1 and CDR2: DFQATT, SNEGSKA (reference sequence). The CDR3 loop is CSASLLAGNTDTQYF. CDR3 nucleotides: TGCAGTGCTAGCCTCCTAGCGGGGAACACAGATACGCAGTATTTT.

This clonotype was seen only a few times. V gene TRBV29-1 combines with J gene TRBJ2-2; 8 nucleotides match TRBD1. After removal of 6 bases from V and 3 bases from J, the junction contained 6 bases not matched to a gene. The CDR3 spans 14 residues. The germline V gene has CDR1 SQVTM and CDR2 ANQGSEA. The CDR3 region has the DNA TGCAGCGTGATCAGGACAGGGTACACCGGGGAGCTGTTTTTT. Residues: CSVIRTGYTGELFF.

This sequence joins TRBV7-2 and TRBJ2-1; D is possibly TRBD1 or TRBD2 (5 bases each). CDR3 length: 15 amino acids. The germline V gene has CDR1 SGHTA and CDR2 FQGNSA. V was cut by 5 bases and J by 9 bases, with 20 bases left in between. This CDR3 is CASSVWSGQEGEQFF. The CDR3 nucleotides are TGTGCCAGCAGCGTATGGTCGGGGCAAGAGGGTGAGCAGTTCTTC.

This clonotype was recorded at least ten times. The rearrangement joins TRBV20-1 to TRBJ2-5, with 12 bases that match TRBD2. The CDR3 runs to 18 residues. Germline V CDR1 and CDR2: DFQATT, SNEGSKA (reference sequence). J gave up 2 bases and V 6 bases, and 16 bases lay outside the gene matches. CDR3: CSAPGGASGGAFQETQYF. The CDR3 DNA reads TGCAGTGCCCCCGGGGGGGCTAGCGGGGGGGCCTTTCAAGAGACCCAGTACTTC.

This clonotype was detected a few times. The gene calls are TRBV4-1 and TRBJ2-3, with D possibly being TRBD2 (7 bases). The CDR3 is 17 amino acids. Trimming shortened V by 1 base and J by 2 bases, and 16 bases separated the two germline ends. CDR1 and CDR2 (germline): MGHRA, YSYEKL. CDR3 sequence reads: CASSQVRGGGLTDTQYF. In DNA form, the CDR3 reads TGCGCCAGCAGCCAAGTCCGTGGCGGGGGCCTCACAGATACGCAGTATTTT.

This clonotype has at least ten counts. The rearrangement links TRBV28 to TRBJ2-7; TRBD1 or TRBD2 may be the D gene (5 bases each). CDR3 size: 14 residues. Germline CDR1 reads MDHEN; CDR2 reads SYDVKM. Trimming left V 3 bases short and J 9 bases short, with 18 bases between. CDR3 sequence: CASSFFAGGNVQYF. The CDR3 DNA reads TGTGCCAGCAGTTTCTTCGCTGGGGGTAACGTGCAGTACTTC.

The sample holds many counts of this clonotype. The V call is TRBV5-1, the J call TRBJ1-1; D is undetermined. V was clipped by 7 bases and J by 0 bases, with 7 bases between them. This CDR3 has 12 residues. Germline assignment: CDR1 SGHRS and CDR2 YFSETQ. As DNA, the CDR3 is TGCGCCAGCCGTGAACTGAACACTGAAGCTTTCTTT. Protein sequence: CASRELNTEAFF.

This clonotype was seen ten or more times. V and J are TRBV9 and TRBJ1-2; D might be TRBD1 (5 bases). Germline-derived CDR1 and CDR2 are SGDLS and YYNGEE. V was pared by 2 bases and J by 10 bases, with 18 bases between. There are 14 residues in the CDR3. CDR3 region: CASSVDSVDLSYTF. Written as DNA, the CDR3 is TGTGCCAGCAGCGTCGACAGTGTAGATCTGTCCTACACCTTC.

This clonotype was seen repeatedly, ten times or more. The CDR3 here is CASSSPPGTGTQYF. The CDR3 region has the DNA TGTGCCAGCAGTTCCCCGCCCGGGACGGGGACCCAGTACTTC. The chain is built from TRBV6-5 and TRBJ2-5; D may match TRBD1 or TRBD2 (5 bases each). V was trimmed by 4 bases and J by 7 bases, leaving 16 bases between them. Looked up from germline, CDR1 is MNHEY and CDR2 is SVGAGI. The CDR3 is 14 residues long.

The sample holds many counts of this clonotype. This chain connects TRBV24-1 to TRBJ2-3, with TRBD2 identical over 11 bases. The germline gives CDR1 KGHDR, CDR2 SFDVKD. With 4 bases clipped from V and 4 bases from J, the junction kept 6 bases outside the gene matches. The CDR3 is made up of 16 amino acids. CDR3 protein: CATSEPSGGRSDTQYF. DNA of the CDR3: TGTGCCACCAGTGAGCCTAGCGGGGGGAGGTCAGATACGCAGTATTTT.

This clonotype was seen only a few times. The rearrangement links TRBV28 to TRBJ2-1, with 12 bases lining up with TRBD2. The CDR3 runs to 17 residues. V lost 7 bases to trimming and J lost 5 bases; unmatched junction nucleotides: 12. Germline CDR1 is MDHEN and CDR2 is SYDVKM. CDR3 in amino acids: CASTRGGLAGFDNEQFF. The CDR3 region has the DNA TGTGCCAGCACCAGGGGCGGACTAGCGGGGTTCGACAATGAGCAGTTCTTC.

This clonotype has at least ten counts. The CDR3, as DNA: TGTGCCAGCTCACCTCAGGGCCGGAATCAGCCCCAGCATTTT. Translated: CASSPQGRNQPQHF. The chain uses TRBV18 and TRBJ1-5; D may be TRBD1 (5 bases). The V end was cut by 3 bases, the J end by 4 bases, with 10 bases between. Germline CDR1 and CDR2: KGHSH and LQKENI. CDR3 length equals 14 residues.

This clonotype has a count of ten or more. The chain carries TRBV12-3 or TRBV12-4 and TRBJ1-1; possible D gene TRBD1, 6 bases. The CDR3 is made up of 15 amino acids. With 2 bases removed from V and 4 bases from J, the gap between germline ends came to 14 bases. The CDR3 here is CASSLMGAWGTEAFF. In DNA, the CDR3 is TGTGCCAGCAGTTTAATGGGGGCTTGGGGCACTGAAGCTTTCTTT.

Ten or more counts support this clonotype. The genes are TRBV5-1 and TRBJ2-1; 13 nucleotides align to TRBD2. J was trimmed by 8 bases and V by 0 bases; bases with no gene match: 11. Germline values: CDR1 SGHRS, CDR2 YFSETQ. The CDR3 has 18 amino acids. The CDR3 coding sequence is TGCGCCAGCAGCTTGGCCCTGGGAACGGGACTAGCGGGGCATGAGCAGTTCTTC. Amino acid sequence: CASSLALGTGLAGHEQFF.

The gene calls are TRBV4-1 and TRBJ1-5, with TRBD1 matching over 7 bases. Germline CDR1 MGHRA, CDR2 YSYEKL. V trimming: 2 bases; J trimming: 3 bases; junction bases outside the gene matches: 4. The CDR3 spans 15 residues. The CDR3 nucleotides read TGCGCCAGCAGCCAATCCGACAGGGCCAATCAGCCCCAGCATTTT. Its protein product is CASSQSDRANQPQHF.

In this sample, this clonotype turned up a few times. The chain couples TRBV5-1 to TRBJ2-2; tentative D call: TRBD1 (6 bases). The CDR3 runs 15 residues. Germline CDR1 reads SGHRS; CDR2 reads YFSETQ. V lost 4 bases and J lost 6, with 16 bases in between. DNA for the CDR3: TGCGCCAGCAGCGAACCCAGGGGCGTTTCCGGGGAGCTGTTTTTT. Translation: CASSEPRGVSGELFF.

This clonotype was observed a handful of times. The V call is TRBV5-6, the J call TRBJ1-4; a weak D match, TRBD1 (5 bases). Germline CDR1 is SGHDT and CDR2 is YYEEEE. V lost 4 bases, J lost 10 bases, and 17 bases lay in between. This CDR3 has 14 residues. CDR3 loop: CASSDRGPGGKLFF. The CDR3 nucleotides read TGTGCCAGCAGCGACCGGGGCCCGGGAGGAAAACTGTTTTTT.

This clonotype occurred many times. The chain links TRBV7-2 to TRBJ2-7, with 12 positions matching TRBD2. CDR1 is SGHTA and CDR2 is FQGNSA in the germline V gene. CDR3 length: 15 residues. With 4 bases clipped from V and 1 base from J, the junction kept 2 bases outside the gene matches. The CDR3 sequence is CASSWTSGVSYEQYF. CDR3 DNA: TGTGCCAGCAGCTGGACTAGCGGGGTTTCCTACGAGCAGTACTTC.

This clonotype was detected many times. This sequence joins TRBV6-5 and TRBJ1-5, with D uncertain. Deletions cut 4 bases from V and 1 base from J, with 5 bases between. From germline, CDR1 is MNHEY and CDR2 SVGAGI. The CDR3 totals 13 residues. CDR3 sequence: CASSLLSNQPQHF. In DNA, the CDR3 is TGTGCCAGCAGTTTACTAAGCAATCAGCCCCAGCATTTT.